Shown below are 27 T cell receptor beta chains from a single sample sequenced in a study of early T cells in non-severe SARS-CoV-2 infection (dated by TCRdb to the early 2020s). The library relied on 5' RACE. Sequencer: NextSeq 500. Through fastp at Q25 and MiXCR, TCRdb rebuilt clones from the public reads, retaining in-frame beta chains. Rows matching on CDR3 protein sequence are summarized as one entry with the most common DNA and genes. The sample profile shows about 83,000 distinct CDR3 sequences; approximately 13% of them were found once. Around 7% of the sample lies in the top ten. Material: whole blood. These receptors came from an adult who was a healthcare worker with PCR-confirmed SARS-CoV-2 infection or an uninfected control (not recorded which).

This clonotype has more than one count but fewer than ten. V is TRBV5-6 and J is TRBJ2-6; a weak D match, TRBD1 (5 bases). There are 18 residues in the CDR3. From germline, CDR1 is SGHDT and CDR2 YYEEEE. V was pared by 4 bases and J by 6 bases, with 23 bases between. CDR3 DNA: TGTGCCAGCAGCGCACCTGGGGCAATCTGGGCGGAGGCCAACGTCCTGACTTTC. Translating it yields CASSAPGAIWAEANVLTF.

This clonotype was detected ten times or more. The genes are TRBV27 and TRBJ2-7; possible D gene TRBD2, 6 bases. Germline V CDR1 and CDR2: MNHEY, SMNVEV (reference sequence). V gave up 5 bases and J gave up 5 bases, with 19 bases separating them. The CDR3 has 15 residues. The CDR3 DNA follows: TGTGCCAGCAGTACCCAGACTAGTCTCGGGGACGAGCAGTACTTC. It is translated as CASSTQTSLGDEQYF.

Only a few counts were recorded for this clonotype. V is TRBV10-3 and J is TRBJ2-5; D perhaps matches TRBD2 (6 bases). V lost 0 bases and J lost 3, with 8 bases in between. Germline V gives CDR1 ENHRY, CDR2 SYGVKD. The CDR3 extends over 14 amino acids. DNA for the CDR3: TGTGCCATCAGTGAGTCTGGAGGGGAAGAGACCCAGTACTTC. Translation gives CAISESGGEETQYF.

The rearrangement links TRBV27 to TRBJ1-3; possibly TRBD1 for D (5 bases). CDR1 is MNHEY and CDR2 is SMNVEV in the germline V gene (reference sequence). Trimming took 5 bases from V and 2 from J, leaving 13 bases between them. This CDR3 is built from 15 residues. CDR3 sequence reads: CASSMSRVPGNTIYF. CDR3 in DNA: TGTGCCAGCAGTATGAGCAGGGTCCCTGGAAACACCATATATTTT.

This clonotype was seen a few times. One end of the junction is discordant with germline, which a read error may explain. V and J are TRBV7-2 and TRBJ2-5; perhaps TRBD2 as D (6 bases). This CDR3 comprises 13 residues. Germline lookup yields CDR1 SGHTA and CDR2 FQGNSA. CDR3 in amino acids: CASSPSPEDPGVF. CDR3 DNA: TGTGCCAGCAGCCCGTCCCCCGAGGACCCGGGGGTTTTC.

In its sample, this clonotype was seen many times. This chain links TRBV29-1 with TRBJ2-1, with 7 bases identical to TRBD2. The CDR3 runs to 16 residues. V lost 1 base, J lost 0 bases, and 6 bases stayed unmatched. The germline V gene encodes CDR1 SQVTM and CDR2 ANQGSEA. Here the CDR3 DNA reads TGCAGCGTTGAAGTCCCCCCGGGGGGCTCCTACAATGAGCAGTTCTTC. It codes for CSVEVPPGGSYNEQFF.

V gene TRBV20-1 combines with J gene TRBJ2-4; D is ambiguous. Trimming pared 5 bases from V and 7 bases from J, leaving 9 bases between. CDR3 length equals 11 residues. The germline V gene has CDR1 DFQATT and CDR2 SNEGSKA (reference sequence). CDR3 loop: CSAYQGNIQYF. As DNA, the CDR3 is TGCAGTGCTTATCAAGGCAACATTCAGTACTTC.

This clonotype was seen a few times. This rearrangement joins TRBV11-1 to TRBJ2-3; TRBD2 might be the D (6 bases). The CDR3 is 14 residues long. Trimming stripped 4 bases from V and 6 bases from J, with 14 bases between. Germline V gives CDR1 SGHAT, CDR2 FQDESV (reference sequence). The CDR3, as DNA: TGTGCCAGCAGCTCCAACGGGGACTCTGATACGCAGTATTTT. Translating it yields CASSSNGDSDTQYF.

This clonotype appeared a few times. The chain carries TRBV28 and TRBJ1-1; D not certain. The CDR3 sequence is 12 residues long. V was trimmed by 3 bases and J by 9 bases, leaving 11 bases between them. Germline loops: CDR1 MDHEN, CDR2 SYDVKM. The chain's CDR3 is CASSFGLQKAFF. The CDR3 nucleotides are TGTGCCAGCAGTTTCGGTCTACAGAAAGCTTTCTTT.

This clonotype was seen many times. V and J are TRBV27 and TRBJ2-4, with D possibly being TRBD1 (5 bases). V was trimmed by 5 bases and J by 1 base, leaving 21 bases between them. CDR3 length: 18 residues. Germline lookup yields CDR1 MNHEY and CDR2 SMNVEV (reference sequence). DNA of the CDR3: TGTGCCAGCAGTAACCAGGGTATCGGTATACGGGCCAAAAACATTCAGTACTTC. Translation: CASSNQGIGIRAKNIQYF.

This sequence joins TRBV5-4 and TRBJ2-6; maybe TRBD2 (5 bases). This CDR3 region has 15 residues. Trimming cost V 0 bases and J 3 bases, with 7 bases left between them. Germline V lookup: CDR1 SGHNT, CDR2 YYREEE (reference sequence). CDR3 nucleotides: TGTGCCAGCAGCTTGGGAGAGGGTGGGGCCAACGTCCTGACTTTC. Its translation is CASSLGEGGANVLTF.

The rearrangement uses TRBV7-2 and TRBJ2-3, with 7 bases aligning to TRBD1. Germline CDR1 is SGHTA and CDR2 is FQGNSA. CDR3 length: 15 amino acids. V shed 1 base, J shed 2 bases, and the junction held 3 bases outside the gene matches. This CDR3 is CASSLGTGFTDTQYF. The CDR3 DNA reads TGTGCCAGCAGCTTAGGGACAGGCTTCACAGATACGCAGTATTTT.

This chain joins TRBV20-1 and TRBJ1-5, with 9 bases identical to TRBD1. This CDR3 has 15 residues. The germline CDR1 and CDR2 sequences are DFQATT and SNEGSKA (reference sequence). Trimming at V came to 3 bases and at J to 6 bases, leaving 9 bases not matched to a gene. In DNA form, the CDR3 reads TGCAGTGCTAGTCCCGGGACAGGGTTCAGTCAGCCCCAGCATTTT. Amino acid sequence: CSASPGTGFSQPQHF.

This chain connects TRBV7-2 to TRBJ2-3; 12 bases map to TRBD2. After removal of 1 base from V and 6 bases from J, the junction contained 5 bases not matched to a gene. The CDR3 loop spans 16 amino acids. Germline-derived CDR1 and CDR2 are SGHTA and FQGNSA. The CDR3 coding sequence is TGTGCCAGCAGCTTAGGAGCGGGACTAGCGGGCGATACGCAGTATTTT. Protein product: CASSLGAGLAGDTQYF.

A few counts support this clonotype. J is TRBJ2-5 and V is TRBV7-9; no definite D call. The V end lost 1 base, the J end lost 5 bases, and 8 bases lay between the germline ends. The CDR3 runs to 13 residues. Germline V gene sequence: CDR1 SEHNR, CDR2 FQNEAQ (reference sequence). The CDR3 spells CASSLDALETQYF. The DNA of the CDR3 is TGTGCCAGCAGCTTAGACGCCCTGGAGACCCAGTACTTC. The full variable domain, in which reference TRBV7-9 and TRBJ2-5 provide the parts outside the CDR3, is DTGVSQNPRHKITKRGQNVTFRCDPISEHNRLYWYRQTLGQGPEFLTYFQNEAQLEKSRLLSDRFSAERPKGSFSTLEIQRTEQGDSAMYLCASSLDALETQYFGPGTRLLVL.

This clonotype was seen only a few times. This chain uses TRBV2 with TRBJ2-1, with 7 bases identical to TRBD2. V lost 6 bases and J lost 5; bases outside the gene matches: 13. The CDR3 loop spans 16 amino acids. Germline V gene lookup returns CDR1 SNHLY and CDR2 FYNNEI. The CDR3 DNA follows: TGTGCCAGCAGGCCCTCCCCGCGGGAGATGAACAATGAGCAGTTCTTC. This sequence encodes CASRPSPREMNNEQFF.

The table lists this clonotype with many counts. The CDR3 DNA sequence: TGTGCCAGCAGCGCGACTAGCGGCCCCTACGAGCAGTACTTC. Translated, it gives CASSATSGPYEQYF. The V call is TRBV3-1, the J call TRBJ2-7, with TRBD2 matching 9 bases. The V gene's germline CDR1 is LGHDT and CDR2 YNNKEL (reference sequence). The V gene end was trimmed by 5 bases and the J gene end by 2 bases; junction bases not matched to a gene: 4. The CDR3 extends over 14 amino acids.

This clonotype was counted between two and nine times. The chain uses TRBV29-1 and TRBJ2-7, with D unclear. The CDR3 loop spans 11 amino acids. The ends were cut back, 3 bases at V and 0 bases at J, with 3 bases in the middle. From germline, CDR1 is SQVTM and CDR2 ANQGSEA. Written as DNA, the CDR3 is TGCAGCGTTGAGGCCTCCTACGAGCAGTACTTC. Translated: CSVEASYEQYF.

The CDR3: CASSLSGRSYNEQFF. In nucleotides, the CDR3 is TGTGCCAGCAGTTTAAGCGGGAGGTCATACAATGAGCAGTTCTTC. This chain connects TRBV12-3 or TRBV12-4 to TRBJ2-1, with 9 bases that match TRBD2. This CDR3 comprises 15 residues. V trimming: 2 bases; J trimming: 4 bases; junction bases outside the gene matches: 3.

The chain recombines TRBV10-3 with TRBJ1-2; tentatively, D is TRBD1 (5 bases). With 1 base removed from V and 4 bases from J, the gap between germline ends came to 22 bases. The germline CDR1 and CDR2 sequences are ENHRY and SYGVKD. The CDR3 sequence is 18 residues long. The CDR3 region is CAISEFSMTEQFSYGYTF. For the CDR3, the DNA is TGTGCCATCAGTGAGTTTTCCATGACAGAGCAGTTCTCCTATGGCTACACCTTC.

This chain links TRBV6-1 with TRBJ2-5; the D gene is possibly TRBD2 (6 bases). CDR1 MNHNS and CDR2 SASEGT come from the germline V gene. The CDR3 length is 11 residues. This chain's CDR3 is CAPGVQETQYF. In nucleotides, the CDR3 is TGTGCTCCGGGAGTGCAAGAGACCCAGTACTTC.

This clonotype has just a few counts. The chain employs TRBV20-1 and TRBJ2-7; possibly TRBD1 for D (5 bases). From germline, CDR1 is DFQATT and CDR2 SNEGSKA (reference sequence). This CDR3 has 16 amino acids. Trimming stripped 2 bases from V and 2 bases from J, with 19 bases between. CDR3 region: CSARRPYDRATYEQYF. The DNA of the CDR3 is TGCAGTGCTAGACGACCTTACGACAGAGCTACCTACGAGCAGTACTTC.

The chain uses TRBV6-5 and TRBJ2-1; D is ambiguous. V lost 8 bases and J lost 4, with 12 bases in between. The CDR3 has 13 amino acids. Germline V gene data show CDR1 as MNHEY and CDR2 as SVGAGI. CDR3 residues: CASQDDKYNEQFF. The DNA for the CDR3 is TGTGCCAGCCAAGACGACAAGTACAATGAGCAGTTCTTC.

This clonotype was observed at least ten times. The CDR3, as DNA: TGCAGTGCTAGAGTTACAGGGACTAGCGGGAGATCGGGGTCCTACAATGAGCAGTTCTTC. It yields the protein CSARVTGTSGRSGSYNEQFF. This chain joins TRBV20-1 and TRBJ2-1; 14 bases fit TRBD2. The CDR3 has 20 amino acids. Trimming at V came to 1 base and at J to 1 base, leaving 12 bases not matched to a gene. CDR1 is DFQATT and CDR2 is SNEGSKA in the germline V gene (reference sequence).

This clonotype was seen a few times. The chain is built from TRBV6-5 and TRBJ1-5; D is possibly TRBD1 (6 bases). The CDR3 runs to 18 residues. The germline V and J ends were trimmed by 6 bases and 3 bases, with 24 bases remaining between them. Per the germline V gene, CDR1 is MNHEY and CDR2 is SVGAGI. The CDR3 coding sequence is TGTGCCAGCAGCCCCCATACAGGGAGTCGCGGGCCCAATCAGCCCCAGCATTTT. It is translated as CASSPHTGSRGPNQPQHF.

V is TRBV10-3 and J is TRBJ2-3; the D is unclear. V was shortened by 4 bases and J by 6 bases, with 20 bases between the two germline ends. The length of the CDR3 is 16 residues. From germline, CDR1 is ENHRY and CDR2 SYGVKD. Here the CDR3 reads CAISGSYLVESDTQYF. CDR3 bases: TGTGCCATCAGTGGCTCGTACCTCGTGGAGTCGGATACGCAGTATTTT.

This clonotype was observed a handful of times. The chain carries TRBV18 and TRBJ1-2; D is possibly TRBD1 (5 bases). Trimming pared 8 bases from V and 4 bases from J, leaving 14 bases between. This CDR3 has 13 residues. Germline CDR1 KGHSH, CDR2 LQKENI. The CDR3 region has the DNA TGTGCCAGCACCATGGACACCATCTATGGCTACACCTTC. Protein: CASTMDTIYGYTF.